This TCR beta chain derives from a study of vaccination effects on CD4 cells after COVID-19. Study information: Post-vaccine specimens were collected at a median of 72 days following the second dose.

Cultured cells yielded isolated CD4+ T cells after 10 days. Confirmation by PCR established that the person had SARS-CoV-2 infection between March and December 2020. Two doses of BNT162b2 or mRNA-1273 vaccine were administered to participants. TCRdb's copy holds only in-frame clones and misses some; the assay was immunoSEQ multiplex PCR. The data contain tens of thousands of clones, about 80% of them singletons. This clone was picked up a small number of times. Its specificity is not known. The origin of this receptor is a human donor who had a prior SARS-CoV-2 infection. The sequencing used CD4+ T cells from PBMCs cultured without peptide, collected after COVID-19 vaccination.

The CDR3 region is CASSPVGLAGVPQYF. In DNA, the CDR3 is TGTGCCAGCAGCCCAGTTGGACTAGCGGGAGTTCCGCAGTATTTT. V gene TRBV6-2 or TRBV6-3 combines with J gene TRBJ2-3; 13 bases are shared with TRBD2. Trimming cost V 6 bases and J 10 bases; bases outside gene matches: 10. The CDR3 runs to 15 residues. Germline loops: CDR1 MNHEY, CDR2 SVGEGT.